One and the same sample provided the 28 T cell receptor beta chains below, sequenced in a study of T-cell reconstitution after alpha-beta-depleted transplantation in children. For TCRbeta, the library was prepared with unique molecular identifiers. TCRdb reprocessed the PCR reads via MiXCR and lists one record per CDR3 protein. The profile shows some 500,000 distinct CDR3 sequences, approximately 20% of them singletons. The sequencing here drew on PBMCs from the stem cell graft donor, taken from the stem cell graft. The receptors originated from a human donor who donated a stem cell graft to a child with acute lymphoblastic leukemia.

This clonotype was seen repeatedly, ten times or more. CDR3 sequence: CASSRRQPGTEAFF. The CDR3 DNA reads as TGTGCCAGCAGTCGGCGACAGCCCGGCACTGAAGCTTTCTTT. The V call is TRBV27, the J call TRBJ1-1; weak D call: TRBD1 (5 bases). Germline V gene data show CDR1 as MNHEY and CDR2 as SMNVEV (reference sequence). Trimming stripped 5 bases from V and 4 bases from J, with 14 bases between. The CDR3 sequence is 14 residues long.

The CDR3 bases are TGTGCCACCAGTGATGAAGTAATAGGGCTCGGGACTGAAGCTTTCTTT. This gives the protein CATSDEVIGLGTEAFF. The chain carries TRBV24-1 and TRBJ1-1, with D uncertain. This CDR3 is built from 16 residues. CDR1 KGHDR and CDR2 SFDVKD come from the germline V gene. V was trimmed by 3 bases and J by 5 bases, leaving 18 bases between them.

V is TRBV5-1 and J is TRBJ2-2, with TRBD1 matching over 12 bases. Germline loops: CDR1 SGHRS, CDR2 YFSETQ. CDR3 size: 16 residues. The J segment lost 7 bases and the V segment lost 4 bases, leaving 8 bases of the junction unmatched. For the CDR3, the DNA is TGCGCCAGCAGCGGATGGGACAGGGGGCCCGGCGGGGAGCTGTTTTTT. Protein product: CASSGWDRGPGGELFF.

This clonotype was counted between two and nine times. The J gene is TRBJ2-1, the V gene TRBV12-3 or TRBV12-4, with D possibly TRBD1 on 5 matching bases. Trimming removed 4 bases from V and 8 bases from J, with 15 bases in between. The CDR3 length is 14 residues. CDR3 bases: TGTGCCAGCAGTTCGTCCTCAGGGAAGGATGAGCAGTTCTTC. Residues: CASSSSSGKDEQFF.

The rearrangement joins TRBV5-1 to TRBJ2-2, with 10 bases lining up with TRBD1. Germline assignment: CDR1 SGHRS and CDR2 YFSETQ. V dropped 2 bases and J dropped 6; count of bases not matched to a gene: 4. This CDR3 spans 15 amino acids. The CDR3 sequence: CASSFWDRGPGELFF. The CDR3 DNA reads TGCGCCAGCAGCTTTTGGGACAGGGGCCCCGGGGAGCTGTTTTTT.

The V gene is TRBV11-2, the J gene TRBJ2-1, with 10 bases aligning to TRBD2. The V segment lost 5 bases and the J segment 3 bases; nucleotides outside the gene matches: 10. CDR1 is SGHAT, CDR2 FQNNGV, per germline. This CDR3 spans 17 amino acids. The CDR3 is CASSARPGTSDYNEQFF. DNA for the CDR3: TGTGCCAGCAGCGCCCGTCCCGGGACTAGCGACTACAATGAGCAGTTCTTC.

This clonotype showed up many times. J is TRBJ2-7 and V is TRBV19; D is ambiguous. The CDR3 loop spans 12 amino acids. Germline V gene data show CDR1 as LNHDA and CDR2 as SQIVND (reference sequence). The V gene lost 1 base and the J gene lost 2 bases, with 3 bases spanning the gap. The CDR3 region is CASSIGAYEQYF. Here the CDR3 DNA reads TGTGCCAGTAGTATAGGCGCCTACGAGCAGTACTTC.

The chain couples TRBV5-1 to TRBJ2-7; no clear D. Trimming took off 5 bases at V and 1 base at J, with 10 bases between the two ends. CDR1 SGHRS and CDR2 YFSETQ come from the germline V gene. The CDR3 is 13 amino acids. CDR3 in DNA: TGCGCCAGCAGGAAGACTGGATCCTACGAGCAGTACTTC. It yields the protein CASRKTGSYEQYF.

This clonotype was seen a few times. The chain is built from TRBV12-3 or TRBV12-4 and TRBJ1-2; D is unresolved. With 8 bases removed from V and 1 base from J, the gap between germline ends came to 11 bases. The CDR3 runs 13 residues. The CDR3 bases are TGTGCCAGCTTGGACTCTTTTAACTATGGCTACACCTTC. Its translation is CASLDSFNYGYTF.

This clonotype was seen a handful of times. CDR3 DNA: TGTGCCAGCTCACAAACACTCGGGACTACCTACGAGCAGTACTTC. Translating gives CASSQTLGTTYEQYF. The chain links TRBV18 to TRBJ2-7; 7 bases match TRBD2. The CDR3 covers 15 residues. The germline CDR1 and CDR2 sequences are KGHSH and LQKENI. Trimming removed 4 bases from V and 2 bases from J; junction bases left unmatched: 8.

The J gene is TRBJ1-5, the V gene TRBV18; D remains unclear. Trimming removed 9 bases at V and 0 bases at J, with 15 bases between. The CDR3 runs 15 residues. Germline CDR1 and CDR2: KGHSH and LQKENI. CDR3 DNA: TGTGCCAGTAGCTGGAGACGTTATAGCAATCAGCCCCAGCATTTT. Translating it yields CASSWRRYSNQPQHF.

This rearrangement joins TRBV27 to TRBJ1-5, with TRBD1 matching over 8 bases. Germline V CDR1 and CDR2: MNHEY, SMNVEV (reference sequence). The CDR3 is 16 residues long. V lost 5 bases, J lost 4 bases, and 10 bases stayed unmatched. CDR3 coding DNA: TGTGCCAGCAGTGGGGAGACAGGGGCAGGTAATCAGCCCCAGCATTTT. Amino acids: CASSGETGAGNQPQHF.

As for this clonotype: An end of the junction does not agree with germline; a read error may underlie this. The chain combines TRBV27 with TRBJ2-5; 7 bases are a match to TRBD1. This CDR3 comprises 16 residues. Looked up from germline, CDR1 is MNHEY and CDR2 is SMNVEV (reference sequence). CDR3 nucleotide sequence: TGTGCCACCAGTAAATACAGGGGCGGGTCCCAAGAGACCCAGTACTTC. This encodes CATSKYRGGSQETQYF.

The chain combines TRBV6-1 with TRBJ1-3; TRBD1 is a possible D gene (5 bases). V gave up 6 bases and J gave up 2 bases, with 23 bases separating them. The CDR3 runs 18 residues. Germline V lookup: CDR1 MNHNS, CDR2 SASEGT. The CDR3, as DNA: TGTGCCAGCAGCCCGGGGCTAGGGAGAAGGGGCCCTGGAAACACCATATATTTT. Translating it yields CASSPGLGRRGPGNTIYF.

This clonotype was detected only a few times. V gene TRBV6-1 combines with J gene TRBJ1-5; 10 bases line up with TRBD1. The CDR3 runs to 13 residues. V was pared by 6 bases and J by 6 bases, with 2 bases of the junction left unmatched. The V gene's germline CDR1 is MNHNS and CDR2 SASEGT. CDR3: CASRDRGIQPQHF. For the CDR3, the DNA is TGTGCCAGCAGGGACAGGGGGATTCAGCCCCAGCATTTT.

This clonotype was observed a few times. J is TRBJ1-2 and V is TRBV5-5; D ambiguous. Trimming removed 3 bases from V and 4 bases from J, with 22 bases in between. The CDR3 extends over 17 amino acids. CDR1 and CDR2 from the germline V gene are SGHKS and YYEKEE (reference sequence). The CDR3 DNA follows: TGTGCCAGCAGCTCACACCCTACCGGACTCACCCTCTATGGCTACACCTTC. The encoded protein is CASSSHPTGLTLYGYTF.

In DNA, the CDR3 is TGCAGTGCCGTAGCGGCTCGGGGCACCTACAATGAGCAGTTCTTC. Amino acids: CSAVAARGTYNEQFF. The V call is TRBV20-1, the J call TRBJ2-1; possible D gene TRBD2, 6 bases. The V gene lost 6 bases and the J gene lost 2 bases, with 17 bases spanning the gap. The germline V gene encodes CDR1 DFQATT and CDR2 SNEGSKA (reference sequence). There are 15 residues in the CDR3.

This clonotype has a handful of counts. CDR3 protein: CASSKEKGGSPDTQYF. The DNA of the CDR3 is TGCGCCAGCAGCAAGGAGAAGGGCGGGAGCCCAGATACGCAGTATTTT. The chain couples TRBV4-1 to TRBJ2-3, with 7 bases that match TRBD2. The junction had 12 bases not matched to a gene; V was cut back by 5 bases and J by 4 bases. Germline V gene lookup returns CDR1 MGHRA and CDR2 YSYEKL. The CDR3 loop spans 16 amino acids.

In this sample, this clonotype turned up a few times. The chain is built from TRBV29-1 and TRBJ1-1, with 7 bases identical to TRBD1. This CDR3 is built from 14 residues. With 4 bases clipped from V and 1 base from J, the junction kept 6 bases outside the gene matches. Germline assignment: CDR1 SQVTM and CDR2 ANQGSEA. CDR3 region: CSVASGGWNTEAFF. CDR3 sequence (DNA): TGCAGCGTTGCCTCAGGGGGTTGGAACACTGAAGCTTTCTTT.

There are many counts of this clonotype. The chain couples TRBV11-2 to TRBJ2-7; 10 bases fit TRBD1. The CDR3 is 17 amino acids. With 1 base clipped from V and 1 base from J, the junction kept 7 bases outside the gene matches. The V gene's germline CDR1 is SGHAT and CDR2 FQNNGV. This CDR3 is CASSLGTGGSVSYEQYF. The CDR3 DNA reads as TGTGCCAGCAGCTTAGGGACAGGGGGGTCTGTATCCTACGAGCAGTACTTC.

The chain carries TRBV12-3 or TRBV12-4 and TRBJ2-3; D not resolved. The CDR3 spans 15 residues. V shed 4 bases and J shed 3 bases, with 14 bases lying between them. CDR3 nucleotide sequence: TGTGCCAGCAGTTACCCTCCCGCAGGTACAGATACGCAGTATTTT. Translating gives CASSYPPAGTDTQYF.

The CDR3 sequence is CASSLGWTGELFF. CDR3 nucleotide sequence: TGCGCCAGCAGCTTGGGGTGGACCGGGGAGCTGTTTTTT. The V call is TRBV5-1, the J call TRBJ2-2; unclear D gene. V was cut by 0 bases and J by 5 bases, with 5 bases left in between. The germline V gene encodes CDR1 SGHRS and CDR2 YFSETQ. The CDR3 is 13 residues long. The full variable domain, in which reference TRBV5-1 and TRBJ2-2 provide the parts outside the CDR3, is KAGVTQTPRYLIKTRGQQVTLSCSPISGHRSVSWYQQTPGQGLQFLFEYFSETQRNKGNFPGRFSGRQFSNSRSEMNVSTLELGDSALYLCASSLGWTGELFFGEGSRLTVL.

The rearrangement links TRBV20-1 to TRBJ2-7; perhaps TRBD2 as D (6 bases). Germline V gene sequence: CDR1 DFQATT, CDR2 SNEGSKA (reference sequence). The CDR3 sequence is 15 residues long. The CDR3 protein is CSVRDLLMSSYEQYF. CDR3 DNA: TGCAGCGTCCGGGACTTACTAATGAGCTCCTACGAGCAGTACTTC.

This sequence joins TRBV20-1 and TRBJ2-7; TRBD2 agrees at 13 bases. V lost 6 bases and J lost 5; bases outside the gene matches: 10. The CDR3 totals 15 residues. Germline assignment: CDR1 DFQATT and CDR2 SNEGSKA (reference sequence). The CDR3 sequence: CSAITGTSGTHEQYF. The CDR3, as DNA: TGCAGTGCCATAACCGGGACTAGCGGGACCCACGAGCAGTACTTC.

V usage is TRBV5-5 and J usage is TRBJ2-7, with D perhaps matching TRBD2 (6 bases). This CDR3 spans 15 amino acids. Germline values: CDR1 SGHKS, CDR2 YYEKEE (reference sequence). The V gene lost 3 bases and the J gene lost 3 bases, with 16 bases spanning the gap. This chain's CDR3 is CASSWGLGSDYEQYF. CDR3 DNA: TGTGCCAGCAGCTGGGGACTGGGGTCAGACTACGAGCAGTACTTC.

This clonotype was seen only once. The CDR3 nucleotides read TGTGCCAGCAGCGTAGGGCCCCTTGGAGAGGAAGCTTTCTTT. Protein sequence: CASSVGPLGEEAFF. The rearrangement uses TRBV9 and TRBJ1-1; D is ambiguous. The CDR3 covers 14 residues. Deletions cut 0 bases from V and 8 bases from J, with 14 bases between. CDR1 is SGDLS, CDR2 YYNGEE, per germline.

The chain couples TRBV19 to TRBJ1-5; D gene unclear. With 1 base removed from V and 2 bases from J, the gap between germline ends came to 12 bases. This CDR3 has 16 amino acids. The germline CDR1 and CDR2 sequences are LNHDA and SQIVND (reference sequence). The CDR3 protein is CASSIAGQAGNQPQHF. CDR3 DNA sequence: TGTGCCAGTAGTATAGCGGGCCAGGCTGGCAATCAGCCCCAGCATTTT.

The chain combines TRBV12-3 or TRBV12-4 with TRBJ1-2, with D possibly TRBD1 on 6 matching bases. Deletions cut 7 bases from V and 8 bases from J, with 20 bases between. The CDR3 covers 14 residues. CDR3 bases: TGTGCCAGCATCAAATCCCTCTGGGGGGGCGGCTACACCTTC. It encodes CASIKSLWGGGYTF.